What follows are 29 T cell receptor beta chains derived from one specimen sequenced in a study of vaccination and CD4 T cells after COVID-19. Described treatment: roughly 10-day PBMC culture with coronavirus spike peptide pools or control peptides (ViraFEST assay). Sequencing of the DNA from cultured CD4+ T cells was carried out with the Oncomine TCR Beta short-read assay. TCRdb itself ran the PCR reads through MiXCR, one entry per CDR3 protein. The repertoire includes roughly 16,000 distinct CDR3 sequences, 40% of them detected once, and around 8% sits in the top ten. These TCRs' antigens remain unknown. The sequenced sample consisted of CD4+ T cells from blood, cultured in vitro. Every receptor here comes from a human donor who had recovered from COVID-19.

V and J are TRBV18 and TRBJ2-2; a possible D gene is TRBD1 (6 bases). Looked up from germline, CDR1 is KGHSH and CDR2 is LQKENI. The CDR3 runs to 17 residues. Trimming stripped 0 bases from V and 4 bases from J, with 15 bases between. This CDR3 is CASSPPATGLGTGELFF. The CDR3, as DNA: TGTGCCAGCTCACCACCGGCAACAGGGTTGGGCACCGGGGAGCTGTTTTTT.

The chain recombines TRBV7-8 with TRBJ2-7; D remains ambiguous. The germline gives CDR1 SGHVS, CDR2 FQNEAQ. V dropped 1 base and J dropped 0 bases, with 10 bases sitting between them. This CDR3 region has 15 residues. The CDR3 nucleotides are TGTGCCAGCAGCTTAGAAGCAGGCCGCTCCTACGAGCAGTACTTC. Amino acids: CASSLEAGRSYEQYF.

The rearrangement uses TRBV7-3 and TRBJ2-2; D is possibly TRBD2 (5 bases). V gave up 1 base and J gave up 3 bases, with 18 bases separating them. This CDR3 contains 18 residues. The V gene's germline CDR1 is SGHTA and CDR2 FQGTGA. The CDR3 sequence: CASSLMPPLSDDTGELFF. The CDR3 nucleotides are TGTGCCAGCAGCTTAATGCCACCTCTTAGCGACGACACCGGGGAGCTGTTTTTT.

This chain connects TRBV5-6 to TRBJ1-2, with no clear D. This CDR3 has 12 residues. Germline-derived CDR1 and CDR2 are SGHDT and YYEEEE. Between the trimmed V and J ends, which lost 5 bases and 4 bases, there was a span of 9 bases. Written as DNA, the CDR3 is TGTGCCAGCAGTCTCAATGGCTATGGCTACACCTTC. Protein: CASSLNGYGYTF. Combining the CDR3 with reference TRBV5-6 and TRBJ1-2 gives the whole variable domain DAGVTQSPTHLIKTRGQQVTLRCSPKSGHDTVSWYQQALGQGPQFIFQYYEEEERQRGNFPDRFSGHQFPNYSSELNVNALLLGDSALYLCASSLNGYGYTFGSGTRLTVV.

This rearrangement joins TRBV20-1 to TRBJ2-1; D may correspond to TRBD1 or TRBD2 (5 bases each). The V and J ends lost 6 bases and 6 bases respectively, with 18 bases between them. This CDR3 has 14 amino acids. Looked up from germline, CDR1 is DFQATT and CDR2 is SNEGSKA (reference sequence). CDR3 DNA: TGCAGTGCCCCTGGGGGTCAAATGTTCAATGAGCAGTTCTTC. Amino acids: CSAPGGQMFNEQFF.

V gene TRBV5-4 combines with J gene TRBJ2-7; 10 bases agree with TRBD2. Germline trimming cut 4 bases from V and 4 bases from J; bases unmatched to any gene: 11. The germline gives CDR1 SGHNT, CDR2 YYREEE (reference sequence). This CDR3 has 16 residues. The CDR3 nucleotides are TGTGCCAGCAGCACATCCCGGGGACTAGCGCTTTACGAGCAGTACTTC. Residues: CASSTSRGLALYEQYF. The full variable domain, its missing parts supplied by reference TRBV5-4 and TRBJ2-7, is ETGVTQSPTHLIKTRGQQVTLRCSSQSGHNTVSWYQQALGQGPQFIFQYYREEENGRGNFPPRFSGLQFPNYSSELNVNALELDDSALYLCASSTSRGLALYEQYFGPGTRLTVT.

The genes are TRBV2 and TRBJ1-5, with D unresolved. The CDR3 loop spans 12 amino acids. Trimming cost V 4 bases and J 6 bases, with 7 bases left between them. CDR1 is SNHLY, CDR2 FYNNEI, per germline. The CDR3 protein is CASSGRAQPQHF. DNA of the CDR3: TGTGCCAGCAGTGGAAGGGCTCAGCCCCAGCATTTT. Supplemented by reference TRBV2 and TRBJ1-5, the full variable domain reads EPEVTQTPSHQVTQMGQEVILRCVPISNHLYFYWYRQILGQKVEFLVSFYNNEISEKSEIFDDQFSVERPDGSNFTLKIRSTKLEDSAMYFCASSGRAQPQHFGDGTRLSIL.

J is TRBJ2-5 and V is TRBV2; possibly TRBD1 or TRBD2 for D (5 bases each). Germline values: CDR1 SNHLY, CDR2 FYNNEI. The CDR3 is 14 residues long. The V gene lost 7 bases and the J gene lost 4 bases, with 16 bases spanning the gap. The CDR3 region is CASNPGGPGETQYF. CDR3 coding DNA: TGTGCCAGCAACCCTGGGGGTCCAGGAGAGACCCAGTACTTC.

The chain combines TRBV6-5 with TRBJ2-1; TRBD1 matches at 8 bases. This CDR3 is built from 13 residues. V dropped 4 bases and J dropped 8; count of bases not matched to a gene: 4. Germline lookup yields CDR1 MNHEY and CDR2 SVGAGI. The CDR3 reads CASSLQGGDEQFF. In DNA form, the CDR3 reads TGTGCCAGCAGTTTACAGGGGGGCGATGAGCAGTTCTTC.

This clonotype was picked up a small number of times. The V and J genes are TRBV6-4 and TRBJ2-3; 10 bases are shared with TRBD2. Germline CDR1 MRHNA, CDR2 SNTAGT. The CDR3 extends over 14 amino acids. Losses at the gene ends were 5 bases for V and 3 bases for J; bases not matched to a gene: 2. CDR3 in amino acids: CASSPGLATDTQYF. CDR3 in DNA: TGTGCCAGCAGTCCGGGACTAGCGACAGATACGCAGTATTTT.

The chain recombines TRBV20-1 with TRBJ1-1; no firm D call. In germline, CDR1 is DFQATT, CDR2 SNEGSKA (reference sequence). V lost 3 bases, J lost 6 bases, and 8 bases lay in between. The CDR3 is 11 residues long. CDR3: CSASWASEAFF. The CDR3 coding sequence is TGCAGTGCTAGTTGGGCGTCTGAAGCTTTCTTT.

This clonotype was observed a handful of times. The V and J genes are TRBV20-1 and TRBJ2-7; 9 bases fit TRBD2. The trim removed 5 bases at V and 2 bases at J, leaving 4 bases unmatched. The CDR3 has 13 residues. Germline V gene data show CDR1 as DFQATT and CDR2 as SNEGSKA (reference sequence). The CDR3 DNA follows: TGCAGTGCTTCCCTAGCGGGGCCCTACGAGCAGTACTTC. This gives the protein CSASLAGPYEQYF.

This chain joins TRBV10-3 and TRBJ2-5, with D perhaps TRBD1 (6 bases). V was shortened by 7 bases and J by 5 bases, with 14 bases between the two germline ends. CDR1 and CDR2 from the germline V gene are ENHRY and SYGVKD. The length of the CDR3 is 13 residues. DNA for the CDR3: TGTGCCATCAACGCAGGGGCGGAGGAGACCCAGTACTTC. This encodes CAINAGAEETQYF.

The V and J genes are TRBV27 and TRBJ2-3, with D hard to call. V was cut by 3 bases and J by 0 bases, with 7 bases left in between. This CDR3 is built from 14 residues. CDR1 and CDR2 (germline): MNHEY, SMNVEV (reference sequence). CDR3 protein: CASSFSPSTDTQYF. CDR3 coding DNA: TGTGCCAGCAGTTTTTCTCCTAGCACAGATACGCAGTATTTT.

This clonotype was seen only a few times. The rearrangement links TRBV4-1 to TRBJ2-3; a possible D gene is TRBD2 (7 bases). V lost 0 bases to trimming and J lost 3 bases, with 13 bases between them. This CDR3 comprises 16 residues. Germline V gene sequence: CDR1 MGHRA, CDR2 YSYEKL. This CDR3 reads CASSQEGGAQTDTQYF. The CDR3 bases are TGCGCCAGCAGCCAAGAGGGGGGGGCGCAGACAGATACGCAGTATTTT.

This clonotype turned up a few times. This chain uses TRBV19 with TRBJ2-2; D is undetermined. The ends were cut back, 6 bases at V and 0 bases at J, with 11 bases in the middle. CDR1 LNHDA and CDR2 SQIVND come from the germline V gene (reference sequence). The CDR3 runs to 15 residues. CDR3 nucleotides: TGTGCCAGTAGAGGTCGGCCCGCGAACACCGGGGAGCTGTTTTTT. Translating it yields CASRGRPANTGELFF.

The chain couples TRBV6-1 to TRBJ1-2, with 11 bases aligning to TRBD1. After removal of 9 bases from V and 4 bases from J, the junction contained 4 bases not matched to a gene. The CDR3 runs to 13 residues. Germline V gene data show CDR1 as MNHNS and CDR2 as SASEGT. CDR3 coding DNA: TGTGCCAGGGGGGACAGGGGGACCTATGGCTACACCTTC. Protein: CARGDRGTYGYTF.

This clonotype was found once. This rearrangement joins TRBV20-1 to TRBJ2-1; 11 bases line up with TRBD2. In germline, CDR1 is DFQATT, CDR2 SNEGSKA (reference sequence). CDR3 length equals 15 residues. Trimming took 8 bases from V and 3 from J; bases not matched to a gene: 9. The CDR3 region is CSPKSGTSGYNEQFF. CDR3 DNA sequence: TGCAGTCCCAAATCCGGGACTAGCGGCTACAATGAGCAGTTCTTC.

The V and J genes are TRBV25-1 and TRBJ2-1; D may be TRBD1 or TRBD2 (6 bases each). V lost 7 bases, J lost 6 bases, and 13 bases lay in between. The germline gives CDR1 MGHDK, CDR2 SYGVNS. This CDR3 has 13 amino acids. CDR3 nucleotide sequence: TGTGCCAGCAAGGGGGGAGAGTTCAATGAGCAGTTCTTC. Protein product: CASKGGEFNEQFF.

This sequence joins TRBV12-3 or TRBV12-4 and TRBJ1-2, with D possibly TRBD1 on 6 matching bases. The CDR3 is 14 amino acids. The ends were cut back, 6 bases at V and 8 bases at J, with 19 bases in the middle. The CDR3 DNA is TGTGCCAGCAGGGAGGAGGGGGGTCCTGGCGGCTACACCTTC. Translating it yields CASREEGGPGGYTF.

This chain uses TRBV6-5 with TRBJ1-1; TRBD1 aligns across 7 bases. This CDR3 contains 14 residues. The germline gives CDR1 MNHEY, CDR2 SVGAGI. J lost 1 base, V lost 4 bases, and 3 bases had no gene match. The chain's CDR3 is CASSLTGKNTEAFF. In DNA, the CDR3 is TGTGCCAGCAGTTTGACAGGGAAGAACACTGAAGCTTTCTTT.

The rearrangement links TRBV12-3 or TRBV12-4 to TRBJ1-5, with a possible D match to TRBD1 (6 bases). The CDR3 runs 14 residues. V lost 2 bases to trimming and J lost 1 base, with 6 bases between them. The CDR3 is CASSLQGSNQPQHF. The CDR3 DNA reads as TGTGCCAGCAGTTTACAGGGGAGCAATCAGCCCCAGCATTTT.

The chain recombines TRBV6-1 with TRBJ2-7, with a weak D call TRBD1 (6 bases). The CDR3 runs to 11 residues. Trimming pared 7 bases from V and 3 bases from J, leaving 7 bases between. Germline assignment: CDR1 MNHNS and CDR2 SASEGT. CDR3 sequence: CASTRGYEQYF. The DNA of the CDR3 is TGTGCCAGCACCAGGGGCTACGAGCAGTACTTC.

The chain employs TRBV19 and TRBJ2-3; 13 nucleotides align to TRBD2. Germline loops: CDR1 LNHDA, CDR2 SQIVND (reference sequence). This CDR3 comprises 14 residues. Trimming at V came to 8 bases and at J to 5 bases, leaving 4 bases not matched to a gene. The CDR3 coding sequence is TGTGCCAGTGGGACTAGCGGGACTAGAGATACGCAGTATTTT. It translates to CASGTSGTRDTQYF.

The CDR3 spells CASSLPAGSYEQYF. The CDR3 DNA follows: TGTGCCAGCAGTTTACCCGCTGGCTCCTACGAGCAGTACTTC. J is TRBJ2-7 and V is TRBV28; D is uncertain. This CDR3 comprises 14 residues. CDR1 MDHEN and CDR2 SYDVKM come from the germline V gene. V was cut by 2 bases and J by 0 bases, with 8 bases left in between.

This clonotype came up a few times. The chain is built from TRBV7-9 and TRBJ2-2; D is possibly TRBD1 (6 bases). The germline V and J ends were trimmed by 0 bases and 0 bases, with 11 bases remaining between them. CDR3 length: 17 residues. CDR1 is SEHNR, CDR2 FQNEAQ, per germline (reference sequence). CDR3 loop: CASSLALRTANTGELFF. As DNA, the CDR3 is TGTGCCAGCAGCTTAGCGCTGAGGACAGCGAACACCGGGGAGCTGTTTTTT. The variable domain in full, with the rest retrieved from reference TRBV7-9 and TRBJ2-2, is DTGVSQNPRHKITKRGQNVTFRCDPISEHNRLYWYRQTLGQGPEFLTYFQNEAQLEKSRLLSDRFSAERPKGSFSTLEIQRTEQGDSAMYLCASSLALRTANTGELFFGEGSRLTVL.

The V and J genes are TRBV12-3 or TRBV12-4 and TRBJ2-3; no reliable D call. Trimming took off 4 bases at V and 2 bases at J, with 10 bases between the two ends. The CDR3 runs 14 residues. In DNA form, the CDR3 reads TGTGCCAGCAGTTGGGGTGGGGTCACAGATACGCAGTATTTT. The encoded protein is CASSWGGVTDTQYF.

The chain joins TRBV27 to TRBJ2-7, with D possibly matching TRBD1 (5 bases). The ends were cut back, 5 bases at V and 3 bases at J, with 20 bases in the middle. The CDR3 has 16 amino acids. The V gene's germline CDR1 is MNHEY and CDR2 SMNVEV (reference sequence). For the CDR3, the DNA is TGTGCCAGCAGTACCCTTATGGGGCAGGGTGTCTACGAGCAGTACTTC. This codes for CASSTLMGQGVYEQYF.

The chain links TRBV27 to TRBJ2-3; perhaps D is TRBD1 or TRBD2 (5 bases each). Germline V gene data show CDR1 as MNHEY and CDR2 as SMNVEV (reference sequence). The CDR3 totals 12 residues. With 0 bases removed from V and 8 bases from J, the gap between germline ends came to 6 bases. CDR3 DNA sequence: TGTGCCAGCAGTTTATCGAGGGGTACGCAGTATTTT. Translating it yields CASSLSRGTQYF.